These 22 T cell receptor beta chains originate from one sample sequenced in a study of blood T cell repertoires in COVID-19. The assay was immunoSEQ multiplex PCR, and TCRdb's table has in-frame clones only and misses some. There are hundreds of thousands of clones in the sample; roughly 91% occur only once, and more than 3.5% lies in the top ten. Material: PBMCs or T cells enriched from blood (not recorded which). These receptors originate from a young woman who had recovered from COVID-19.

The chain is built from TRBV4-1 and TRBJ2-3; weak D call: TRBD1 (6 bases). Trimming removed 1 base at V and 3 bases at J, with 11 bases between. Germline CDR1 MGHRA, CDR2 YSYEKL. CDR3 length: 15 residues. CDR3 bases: TGCGCCAGCAGCCAAGGGAACAGGGCGACAGATACGCAGTATTTT. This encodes CASSQGNRATDTQYF.

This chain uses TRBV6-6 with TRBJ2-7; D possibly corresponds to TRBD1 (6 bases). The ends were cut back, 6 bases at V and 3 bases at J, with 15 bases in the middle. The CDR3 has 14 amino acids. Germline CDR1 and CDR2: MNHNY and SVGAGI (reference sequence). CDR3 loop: CASRIGQSSYEQYF. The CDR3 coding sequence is TGTGCCAGCAGGATAGGACAGTCTAGCTACGAGCAGTACTTC.

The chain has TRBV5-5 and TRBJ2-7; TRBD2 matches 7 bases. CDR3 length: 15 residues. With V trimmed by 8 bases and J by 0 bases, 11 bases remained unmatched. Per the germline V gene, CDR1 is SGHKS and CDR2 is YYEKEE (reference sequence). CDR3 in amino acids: CASLIAAGVSYEQYF. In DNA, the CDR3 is TGTGCCAGTCTGATCGCGGCGGGAGTCTCCTACGAGCAGTACTTC.

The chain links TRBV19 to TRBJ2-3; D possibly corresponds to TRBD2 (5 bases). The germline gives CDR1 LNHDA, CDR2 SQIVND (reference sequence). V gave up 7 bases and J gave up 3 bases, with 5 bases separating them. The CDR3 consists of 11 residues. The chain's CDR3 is CASTGTDTQYF. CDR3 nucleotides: TGTGCCAGTACGGGGACAGATACGCAGTATTTT.

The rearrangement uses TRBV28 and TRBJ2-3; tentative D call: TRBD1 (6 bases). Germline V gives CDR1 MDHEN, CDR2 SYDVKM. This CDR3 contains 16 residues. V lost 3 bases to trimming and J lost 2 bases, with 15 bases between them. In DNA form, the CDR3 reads TGTGCCAGCAGTTTGAGAGGGGGAGAAGCCACAGATACGCAGTATTTT. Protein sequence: CASSLRGGEATDTQYF. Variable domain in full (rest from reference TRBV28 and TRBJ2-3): DVKVTQSSRYLVKRTGEKVFLECVQDMDHENMFWYRQDPGLGLRLIYFSYDVKMKEKGDIPEGYSVSREKKERFSLILESASTNQTSMYLCASSLRGGEATDTQYFGPGTRLTVL.

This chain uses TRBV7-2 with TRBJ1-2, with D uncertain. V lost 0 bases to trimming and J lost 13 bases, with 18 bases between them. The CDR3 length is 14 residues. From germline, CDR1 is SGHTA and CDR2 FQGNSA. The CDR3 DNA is TGTGCCAGCAGCTTAGCGCAGGCGATGGGTAACCGCACCTTC. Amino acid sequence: CASSLAQAMGNRTF.

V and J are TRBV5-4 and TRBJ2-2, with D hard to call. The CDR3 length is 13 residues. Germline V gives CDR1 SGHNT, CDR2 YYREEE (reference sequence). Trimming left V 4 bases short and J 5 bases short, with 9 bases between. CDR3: CASSPGITGELFF. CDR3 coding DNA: TGTGCCAGCAGCCCAGGTATAACCGGGGAGCTGTTTTTT. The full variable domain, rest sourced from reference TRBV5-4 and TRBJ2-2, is ETGVTQSPTHLIKTRGQQVTLRCSSQSGHNTVSWYQQALGQGPQFIFQYYREEENGRGNFPPRFSGLQFPNYSSELNVNALELDDSALYLCASSPGITGELFFGEGSRLTVL.

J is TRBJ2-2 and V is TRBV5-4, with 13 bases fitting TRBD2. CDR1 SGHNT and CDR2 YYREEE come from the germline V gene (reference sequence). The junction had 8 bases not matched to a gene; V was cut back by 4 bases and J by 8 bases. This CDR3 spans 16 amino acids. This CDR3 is CASSTGTSGMVGELFF. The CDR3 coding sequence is TGTGCCAGCAGCACTGGGACTAGCGGGATGGTGGGGGAGCTGTTTTTT.

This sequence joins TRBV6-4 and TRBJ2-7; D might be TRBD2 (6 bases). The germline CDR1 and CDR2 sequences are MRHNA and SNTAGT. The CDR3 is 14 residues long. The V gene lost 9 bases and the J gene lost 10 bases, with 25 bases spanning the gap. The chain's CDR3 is CARPPSGTGVIQYF. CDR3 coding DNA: TGTGCCAGGCCACCGTCCGGGACGGGGGTAATCCAGTACTTC.

The CDR3, as DNA: TGTGCCAGTAGTTTCCTACAGGGGGCTCATGGCTACACCTTC. Translation gives CASSFLQGAHGYTF. The J gene is TRBJ1-2, the V gene TRBV19, with 9 bases that match TRBD1. Germline values: CDR1 LNHDA, CDR2 SQIVND (reference sequence). The CDR3 spans 14 residues. J lost 6 bases, V lost 5 bases, and 7 bases had no gene match.

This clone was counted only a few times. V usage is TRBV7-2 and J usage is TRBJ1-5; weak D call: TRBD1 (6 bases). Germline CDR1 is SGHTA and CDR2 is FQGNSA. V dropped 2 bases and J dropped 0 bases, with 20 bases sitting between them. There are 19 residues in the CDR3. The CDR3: CASSLRAYSGDYSNQPQHF. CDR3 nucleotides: TGTGCCAGCAGCTTAAGAGCCTACTCAGGGGATTATAGCAATCAGCCCCAGCATTTT. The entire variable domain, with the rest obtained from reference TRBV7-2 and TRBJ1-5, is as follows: GAGVSQSPSNKVTEKGKDVELRCDPISGHTALYWYRQSLGQGLEFLIYFQGNSAPDKSGLPSDRFSAERTGGSVSTLTIQRTQQEDSAVYLCASSLRAYSGDYSNQPQHFGDGTRLSIL.

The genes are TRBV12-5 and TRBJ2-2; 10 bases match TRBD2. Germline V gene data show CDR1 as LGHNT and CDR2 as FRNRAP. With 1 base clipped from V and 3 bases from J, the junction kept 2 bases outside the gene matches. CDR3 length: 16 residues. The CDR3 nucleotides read TGTGCTAGTGGTTTGGCTAGCGGGAGATACACCGGGGAGCTGTTTTTT. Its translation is CASGLASGRYTGELFF.

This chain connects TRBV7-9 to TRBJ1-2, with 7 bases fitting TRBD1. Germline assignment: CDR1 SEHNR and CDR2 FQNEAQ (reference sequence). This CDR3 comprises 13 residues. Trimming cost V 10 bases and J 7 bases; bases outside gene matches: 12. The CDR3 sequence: CATTGQKAPGYTF. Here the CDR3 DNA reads TGTGCCACCACGGGACAGAAGGCTCCTGGCTACACCTTC.

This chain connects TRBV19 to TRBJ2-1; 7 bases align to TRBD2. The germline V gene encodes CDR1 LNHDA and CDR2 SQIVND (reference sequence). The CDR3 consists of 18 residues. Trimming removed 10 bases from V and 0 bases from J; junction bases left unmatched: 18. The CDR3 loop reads CATTVGGWGSSSYNEQFF. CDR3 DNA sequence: TGTGCCACCACCGTGGGAGGGTGGGGATCTAGCTCCTACAATGAGCAGTTCTTC.

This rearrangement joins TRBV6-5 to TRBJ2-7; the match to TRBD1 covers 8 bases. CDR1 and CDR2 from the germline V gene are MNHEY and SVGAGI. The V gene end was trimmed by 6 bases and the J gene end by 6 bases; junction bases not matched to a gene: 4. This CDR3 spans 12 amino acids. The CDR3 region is CASSRGTGEQYF. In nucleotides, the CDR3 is TGTGCCAGCAGCCGGGGGACAGGCGAGCAGTACTTC.

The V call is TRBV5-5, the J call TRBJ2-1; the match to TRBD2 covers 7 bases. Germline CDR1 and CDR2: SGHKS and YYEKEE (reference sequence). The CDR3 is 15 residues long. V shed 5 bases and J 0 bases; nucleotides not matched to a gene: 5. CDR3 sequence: CASRREGLSYNEQFF. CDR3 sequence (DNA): TGTGCCAGCAGAAGGGAGGGCCTCTCCTACAATGAGCAGTTCTTC.

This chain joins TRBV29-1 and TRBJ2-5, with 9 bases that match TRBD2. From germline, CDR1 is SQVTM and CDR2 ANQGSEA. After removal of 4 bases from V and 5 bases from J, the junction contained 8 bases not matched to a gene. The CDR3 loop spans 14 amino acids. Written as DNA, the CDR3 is TGCAGCGTTGCCAGACTAGCGGTAGGGGAGACCCAGTACTTC. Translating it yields CSVARLAVGETQYF.

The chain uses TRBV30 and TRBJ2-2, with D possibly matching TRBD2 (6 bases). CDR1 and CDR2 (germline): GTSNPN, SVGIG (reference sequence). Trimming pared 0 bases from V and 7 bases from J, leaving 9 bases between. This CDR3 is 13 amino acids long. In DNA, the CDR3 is TGTGCCTGGAGTGTCCTGGGAGGCGGGGAGCTGTTTTTT. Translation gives CAWSVLGGGELFF. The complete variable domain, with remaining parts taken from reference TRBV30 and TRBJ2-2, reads SQTIHQWPATLVQPVGSPLSLECTVEGTSNPNLYWYRQAAGRGLQLLFYSVGIGQISSEVPQNLSASRPQDRQFILSSKKLLLSDSGFYLCAWSVLGGGELFFGEGSRLTVL.

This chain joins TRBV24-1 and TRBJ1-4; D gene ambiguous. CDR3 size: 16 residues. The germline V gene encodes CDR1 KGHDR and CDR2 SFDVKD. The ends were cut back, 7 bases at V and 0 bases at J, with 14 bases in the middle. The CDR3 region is CATSAGQAATNEKLFF. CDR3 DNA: TGTGCCACCAGCGCTGGGCAGGCCGCAACTAATGAAAAACTGTTTTTT.

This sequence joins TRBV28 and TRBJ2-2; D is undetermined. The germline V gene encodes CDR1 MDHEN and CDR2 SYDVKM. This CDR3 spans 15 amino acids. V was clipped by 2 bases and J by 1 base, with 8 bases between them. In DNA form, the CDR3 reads TGTGCCAGCAGTTTACCTCCTATGAACACCGGGGAGCTGTTTTTT. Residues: CASSLPPMNTGELFF.

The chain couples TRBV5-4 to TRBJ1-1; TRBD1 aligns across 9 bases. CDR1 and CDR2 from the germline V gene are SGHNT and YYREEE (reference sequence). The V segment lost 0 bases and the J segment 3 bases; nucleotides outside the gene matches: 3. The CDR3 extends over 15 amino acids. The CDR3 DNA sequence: TGTGCCAGCAGCTTGGGGGGGACAGGGTACACTGAAGCTTTCTTT. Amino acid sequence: CASSLGGTGYTEAFF. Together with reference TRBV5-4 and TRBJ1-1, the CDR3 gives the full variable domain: ETGVTQSPTHLIKTRGQQVTLRCSSQSGHNTVSWYQQALGQGPQFIFQYYREEENGRGNFPPRFSGLQFPNYSSELNVNALELDDSALYLCASSLGGTGYTEAFFGQGTRLTVV.

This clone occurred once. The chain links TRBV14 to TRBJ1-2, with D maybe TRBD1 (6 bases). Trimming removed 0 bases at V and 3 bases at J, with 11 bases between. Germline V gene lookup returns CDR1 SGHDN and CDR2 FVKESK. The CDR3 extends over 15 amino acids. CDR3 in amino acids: CASSQDTDRYYGYTF. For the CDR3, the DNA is TGTGCCAGCAGCCAAGATACGGACAGATACTATGGCTACACCTTC.